Presented here are 25 T cell receptor beta chains from one specimen sequenced in a study of metastatic and nonmetastatic thyroid tumors. None of the patients had undergone any treatment ahead of thyroid surgery. MiXCR reprocessed the PCR reads for TCRdb. The table lists approximately 31,000 clones, 18% of them singletons, with under 12% in the top ten. The specimen sequenced was blood. The receptor set was obtained from a female donor with papillary thyroid cancer or a benign thyroid nodule (not recorded which). Some clones in this sample may be carry-over from other donors' samples.

The genes are TRBV28 and TRBJ2-7, with D possibly matching TRBD1 (6 bases). Germline CDR1 MDHEN, CDR2 SYDVKM. The V and J ends lost 3 bases and 0 bases respectively, with 12 bases between them. The CDR3 runs to 15 residues. CDR3 nucleotides: TGTGCCAGCAGTTTTGACAGGTTGAGCTCCTACGAGCAGTACTTC. Protein: CASSFDRLSSYEQYF.

At least ten counts were recorded for this clone. One base away lies a much larger clone, so this may be a sequencing read error. This chain uses TRBV12-3 or TRBV12-4 with TRBJ1-1; D gene unclear. The CDR3 is made up of 11 amino acids. The CDR3 coding sequence is TGTACCAGCAGTTTCGGCAGCTCGGCTTTCTTT. As protein: CTSSFGSSAFF.

The chain uses TRBV4-3 and TRBJ2-2; 9 bases align to TRBD2. The germline gives CDR1 LGHNA, CDR2 YSLEER. The V gene end was trimmed by 2 bases and the J gene end by 6 bases; junction bases not matched to a gene: 10. This CDR3 comprises 17 residues. CDR3 coding DNA: TGCGCCAGCAGCCAATCCTCTAGCGGGGAGGGGTCCGGGGAGCTGTTTTTT. Its protein product is CASSQSSSGEGSGELFF.

This clone was seen just once. The V and J genes are TRBV20-1 and TRBJ2-7; 8 positions agree with TRBD2. Losses at the gene ends were 6 bases for V and 6 bases for J; bases not matched to a gene: 16. The V gene's germline CDR1 is DFQATT and CDR2 SNEGSKA (reference sequence). The CDR3 is 15 residues long. CDR3 nucleotides: TGCAGTGCCAAAGATAGCGGGGATTGGGGAGGCGAGCAGTACTTC. Translation: CSAKDSGDWGGEQYF.

This clone has a handful of counts. The V call is TRBV6-1, the J call TRBJ2-3; 7 positions agree with TRBD1. Trimming cost V 7 bases and J 2 bases; bases outside gene matches: 6. Germline V gives CDR1 MNHNS, CDR2 SASEGT. This CDR3 has 14 amino acids. The CDR3 spells CASTGQGDTDTQYF. CDR3 DNA: TGTGCCAGCACGGGGCAGGGGGACACAGATACGCAGTATTTT.

As regards this clone: This may be a read error: a much more frequent sequence differs by one nucleotide. V gene TRBV29-1 combines with J gene TRBJ1-2, with a weak D call TRBD1 (5 bases). Germline loops: CDR1 SQVTM, CDR2 ANQGSEA. The CDR3 length is 12 residues. Trimming removed 3 bases from V and 4 bases from J, with 9 bases in between. In nucleotides, the CDR3 is TGCAGCGTTGAGAGGGGATCCTATGGCTACACCTTC. Protein product: CSVERGSYGYTF.

With regard to this clone: A much larger clone lies one base from this, so it may be a read error. The V call is TRBV7-6, the J call TRBJ1-2; no reliable D call. V lost 1 base and J lost 8, with 11 bases in between. CDR1 and CDR2 (germline): SGHVS, FNYEAQ. The CDR3 spans 13 residues. CDR3 loop: CASSLGHGYGYTF. The CDR3 region has the DNA TGTGCCAGCAGCTTAGGGCATGGTTACGGCTACACCTTC.

This clone was counted many times. The chain is built from TRBV7-2 and TRBJ1-2; weak D call: TRBD1 (5 bases). This CDR3 contains 15 residues. V was shortened by 6 bases and J by 1 base, with 15 bases between the two germline ends. CDR1 is SGHTA, CDR2 FQGNSA, per germline. In nucleotides, the CDR3 is TGTGCCAGCAGGGCCGGGGGGGGAGGTAACTATGGCTACACCTTC. Translation: CASRAGGGGNYGYTF.

This clone was counted ten times or more. The chain is built from TRBV7-6 and TRBJ1-4, with a weak D call TRBD1 (6 bases). The V gene's germline CDR1 is SGHVS and CDR2 FNYEAQ. CDR3 size: 14 residues. V gave up 5 bases and J gave up 6 bases, with 13 bases separating them. DNA for the CDR3: TGTGCCAGCAGCACGGGGGCTTTCGATGAAAAACTGTTTTTT. Amino acid sequence: CASSTGAFDEKLFF.

Concerning this clone itself: An end of the junction differs from the germline gene, which may be a read error. This rearrangement joins TRBV6-1 to TRBJ2-1; D perhaps matches TRBD2 (6 bases). Per the germline V gene, CDR1 is MNHNS and CDR2 is SASEGT. This CDR3 has 14 residues. CDR3 residues: CASIPSGEYNERFF. In nucleotides, the CDR3 is TGTGCCAGCATCCCATCGGGGGAGTACAATGAGCGGTTCTTC.

The chain has TRBV7-6 and TRBJ2-7, with 8 bases that match TRBD2. In germline, CDR1 is SGHVS, CDR2 FNYEAQ. J was trimmed by 2 bases and V by 1 base; bases with no gene match: 13. This CDR3 has 18 residues. This CDR3 is CASSLEAAGAARAYEQYF. The CDR3 DNA is TGTGCCAGCAGCTTAGAGGCAGCGGGGGCCGCCCGAGCCTACGAGCAGTACTTC.

This clone was found many times. This could be a read error, since a much larger clone is one nucleotide away. Likely a read error: the CDR3 ends without its conserved phenylalanine or tryptophan. The chain is built from TRBV28 and TRBJ2-7, with 8 bases identical to TRBD2. V was pared by 8 bases and J by 3 bases, with 3 bases of the junction left unmatched. CDR1 and CDR2 (germline): MDHEN, SYDVKM. The CDR3 is 12 residues long. The CDR3 nucleotides read TGTGCCAGCGACGCGGGAGGCTACGAGCAGTACCTC. It encodes CASDAGGYEQYL.

Details on this clone: Germline and junction disagree at one end, which may indicate a read error. The rearrangement links TRBV30 to TRBJ2-3; no firm D call. The CDR3 is made up of 14 amino acids. Germline V gene data show CDR1 as GTSNPN and CDR2 as SVGIG (reference sequence). DNA for the CDR3: TGTTCCTGGAGTTGGAGTAAGTCCAGAGATACGCAGTATTTT. Translation: CSWSWSKSRDTQYF.

This clone is medium-sized. The rearrangement links TRBV27 to TRBJ2-7; weak D call: TRBD1 (8 bases). The length of the CDR3 is 15 residues. Germline CDR1 reads MNHEY; CDR2 reads SMNVEV (reference sequence). Trimming left V 5 bases short and J 4 bases short, with 18 bases between. CDR3 loop: CASSITGGGFYEQYF. In DNA form, the CDR3 reads TGTGCCAGCAGTATCACAGGGGGGGGGTTTTACGAGCAGTACTTC.

This clone was seen many times. The V call is TRBV29-1, the J call TRBJ1-1, with D tentatively TRBD1 (5 bases). V shed 5 bases and J shed 0 bases, with 13 bases lying between them. The CDR3 sequence is 14 residues long. CDR1 SQVTM and CDR2 ANQGSEA come from the germline V gene. CDR3 DNA: TGCAGCGTTTGGGACGGCACTATGAACACTGAAGCTTTCTTT. This sequence encodes CSVWDGTMNTEAFF.

This clone was detected ten times or more. This chain joins TRBV20-1 and TRBJ1-2; maybe TRBD1 (5 bases). CDR1 and CDR2 from the germline V gene are DFQATT and SNEGSKA (reference sequence). The length of the CDR3 is 14 residues. Trimming pared 5 bases from V and 4 bases from J, leaving 17 bases between. The CDR3 is CSAQYAGTFYGYTF. CDR3 in DNA: TGCAGTGCTCAGTACGCGGGGACTTTCTATGGCTACACCTTC.

This clone was picked up many times. The CDR3 sequence is CASSQLIQDEQYF. The CDR3 nucleotides are TGTGCCAGCAGCCAATTAATTCAGGACGAGCAGTACTTC. This sequence joins TRBV3-1 and TRBJ2-7; D is undetermined. The V gene lost 2 bases and the J gene lost 5 bases, with 10 bases spanning the gap. The CDR3 is 13 amino acids. Germline lookup yields CDR1 LGHDT and CDR2 YNNKEL (reference sequence).

This clone was detected only a few times. This sequence may be a read error, since a much larger clone differs from it by one base. The same CDR3 arises from other DNA sequences in this sample as well. The chain carries TRBV29-1 and TRBJ2-3; D may match TRBD1 or TRBD2 (6 bases each). This CDR3 has 12 residues. The germline V gene has CDR1 SQVTM and CDR2 ANQGSEA. Trimming took off 7 bases at V and 10 bases at J, with 18 bases between the two ends. For the CDR3, the DNA is TGCAGCGGTGGGGGGCATGGGGACGCGCAGTATTTT. Its protein product is CSGGGHGDAQYF.

This clone appeared many times. This sequence joins TRBV5-1 and TRBJ2-5, with TRBD2 identical over 13 bases. The V gene's germline CDR1 is SGHRS and CDR2 YFSETQ. J gave up 4 bases and V 3 bases, and 9 bases lay outside the gene matches. This CDR3 is 17 amino acids long. CDR3 residues: CASSWGTSGDLGETQYF. The CDR3 bases are TGCGCCAGCAGCTGGGGGACTAGCGGGGACCTTGGAGAGACCCAGTACTTC.

The table lists this clone with a few counts. The genes are TRBV12-3 or TRBV12-4 and TRBJ2-1; the D is unclear. The V end lost 1 base, the J end lost 8 bases, and 15 bases lay between the germline ends. The CDR3 loop spans 15 amino acids. In DNA form, the CDR3 reads TGTGCCAGCAGTTTAGTTCTATCGGTACGGGATGAGCAGTTCTTC. Protein sequence: CASSLVLSVRDEQFF.

In its sample, this clone was seen many times. This chain joins TRBV5-1 and TRBJ2-3; the D is unclear. Germline CDR1 SGHRS, CDR2 YFSETQ. The CDR3 runs to 13 residues. V was trimmed by 4 bases and J by 3 bases, leaving 9 bases between them. CDR3: CASSLTLTDTQYF. CDR3 nucleotide sequence: TGCGCCAGCAGCCTGACCCTAACAGATACGCAGTATTTT.

The V call is TRBV6-1, the J call TRBJ2-5; D uncertain. The CDR3 sequence is 15 residues long. The germline V gene encodes CDR1 MNHNS and CDR2 SASEGT. Trimming pared 7 bases from V and 4 bases from J, leaving 19 bases between. CDR3 in amino acids: CASIPTLVLGETQYF. DNA for the CDR3: TGTGCCAGCATACCAACCCTCGTACTTGGAGAGACCCAGTACTTC.

With respect to this clone: A read error may produce the germline difference seen at one junction end. Written as DNA, the CDR3 is TGTGCCAGCAGTTTCCCCGGGAAGGTCTCCCACAATGAGCAGTTCTTC. It encodes CASSFPGKVSHNEQFF. The chain uses TRBV28 and TRBJ2-1, with D perhaps matching TRBD2 (5 bases). The CDR3 extends over 16 amino acids. Germline V gene lookup returns CDR1 MDHEN and CDR2 SYDVKM.

This clone was seen ten or more times. This may be a read error: a much more frequent sequence differs by one nucleotide. The identical CDR3 is also encoded by other nucleotide sequences in the sample. This chain uses TRBV7-3 with TRBJ2-3; D is unresolved. The CDR3 covers 13 residues. Germline-derived CDR1 and CDR2 are SGHTA and FQGTGA. V lost 4 bases and J lost 0, with 5 bases in between. The CDR3 spells CASSWTSTDTQYF. The CDR3 DNA follows: TGTGCCAGCAGCTGGACGAGCACAGATACGCAGTATTTT.

In this sample, this clone turned up many times. The genes are TRBV30 and TRBJ2-1, with D uncertain. Germline assignment: CDR1 GTSNPN and CDR2 SVGIG (reference sequence). The CDR3 spans 13 residues. The V and J ends lost 1 base and 2 bases respectively, with 6 bases between them. The CDR3 DNA reads as TGTGCCTGGAGTGGAGGCCCCTACAATGAGCAGTTCTTC. Translating gives CAWSGGPYNEQFF. Full variable domain (outside the CDR3, taken from reference TRBV30 and TRBJ2-1): SQTIHQWPATLVQPVGSPLSLECTVEGTSNPNLYWYRQAAGRGLQLLFYSVGIGQISSEVPQNLSASRPQDRQFILSSKKLLLSDSGFYLCAWSGGPYNEQFFGPGTRLTVL.